The present TCR beta chain was sequenced within a study of shared clonotypes between healthy human individuals (dated by TCRdb to the early 2020s). With respect to the entire study: A couple of women and three men aged 18 to 49 years were included in the cohort. Leukapheresis yielded between about 0.94 and 8.9 billion PBMCs per donor. To increase sequencing depth and limit assay-specific biases, TCR repertoire library preparation and sequencing were carried out by different laboratories using diverse techniques. Per donor, three plates each were used for CD4 naive and CD4 memory, two for CD8 naive, and one for CD8 memory. Blood TCR repertoires of about 5 healthy adults were deeply sequenced to estimate repertoire size and the extent of clonotype sharing between individuals.

Remarks on this clone: This clone's antigen is unknown. Base qualities are not recorded, but no much larger clone differs from it by a single base.

The investigation overall reported the following: Higher generation probabilities were observed for clonotypes shared by all four sorted-subset donors than for non-shared clonotypes. The small number of donors limited the genetic and exposure-history diversity represented. Sampling was limited to blood, and TCR repertoires in tissue likely differ from TCR repertoires in blood. Pairwise subsampling indicated that sequencing depth was expected to affect the degree of clonotype sharing among donors. Larger estimated clonotype richness was generally found for naive subsets than for memory subsets. Across a few donors, around 5% of naive CD4, 3% to 4% of naive CD8, 2% to 2.5% of memory CD4, and approximately 0.4% of memory CD8 clonotypes were shared. Rarefaction of sorted-subset datasets indicated incomplete sequencing despite the large sequencing depth.

The donors were healthy, HIV-negative adults who had no recently reported acute infections or vaccinations. Every donor was a Caucasian adult living in Nashville, Tennessee, USA. CD4+ T cells were enriched by magnetic negative selection, after which naive cells were positively selected on CD45RA and the negative fraction was taken as the memory subset. Blood was collected by leukapheresis, and PBMCs were isolated by Ficoll-Histopaque density gradient centrifugation and then cryopreserved in liquid nitrogen vapor phase. Analytical flow cytometry was used to check the purity and quantity of every magnetically sorted T cell population. From each sorted fraction, genomic DNA was isolated and quantified by UV absorbance on a Nanodrop 2000c. Using the deep immunoSEQ assay, multiplex PCR amplified TCR CDR3 regions from genomic DNA. For each cell subset, the extracted genomic DNA was distributed evenly across all wells of several immunoSEQ 96-well plates, and each plate served as one replicate. Each replicate PCR for sorted subsets received approximately 220 ng genomic DNA, equal to about 30,000 T cell genomes. The purified libraries were quantified using a Qubit 3.0 fluorometer, sized with a Bioanalyzer 2100, and then quantified again using the KAPA Library Quantification kit. Every immunoSEQ 96-well plate was sequenced on a separate single-read 150-cycle Illumina NextSeq 550 flow cell. As for how the authors treated the data: Because the immunoSEQ output held only junctional sequences and lacked quality scores, the filtering could not match the filtering applied to full-length reads. To assign V/J genes and CDR3, sequences were annotated against IMGT germline references using PyIR, a Python wrapper for IgBLAST v1.9. Reads with weak V/J assignments (E-value above 1e-6), missing CDR3, stop codons, out-of-frame junctions, or ambiguous translated residues were removed. A V3J clonotype was defined by an identical inferred V gene, J gene, and CDR3 amino acid sequence. To compute the percentage overlap between repertoires, the number of shared unique clonotypes was divided by the size of the smaller repertoire. Richness of each repertoire was evaluated using RTK rarefaction, the Chao1 estimator, and Recon v2.1 estimates of unobserved clonotypes. OLGA was used to compute generation probabilities for all TCRbeta clonotypes that the gDNA method yielded from a handful of donors. TCRdb provides this immuneACCESS table in a form limited to in-frame rearrangements. Some clones are lacking; in checked studies, under half of them reflect an unresolved V gene, and why the rest are absent is not known. That table furnishes V, J and clone size, whereas the DNA furnished D and trimming. The sample data list over a million clones, and roughly 96% of these were observed just once. In total, the top ten clones hold 1% to 1.5% of the sample.

Sequenced: naive CD4+ T cells sorted from blood. The cell subset or site tag for this specimen amounts to: CD45RA+ positively selected. The sequence came from a man in his thirties or forties in good health.

The DNA is as follows: TGTGCGACTCAAACGCGCGGGGAGCTGTTTTTT. It specifies CATQTRGELFF. The chain is encoded by TRBV28 joined to TRBJ2-2, with no confidently assigned D gene. Including cysteine and phenylalanine, the CDR3 has 11 amino acids. Just the 33-base CDR3 DNA is kept, in frame starting at base 1. The germline V gene encodes CDR1 MDHEN and CDR2 SYDVKM.